This entry lists 5 T cell receptor beta chains sequenced from one sample in a study of metastatic and nonmetastatic thyroid tumors. Each patient went into thyroid surgery without having received any treatment. TCRdb re-called clones from the PCR reads using MiXCR. The data show 30,000 to 35,000 clones, about 30% seen once. The sequenced sample consisted of blood. These receptors were obtained from a female donor with papillary thyroid cancer or a benign thyroid nodule (not recorded which). Some clones in this sample may be carry-over from other donors' samples.

The chain joins TRBV7-9 to TRBJ1-2; 9 nucleotides agree with TRBD1. Germline V gene sequence: CDR1 SEHNR, CDR2 FQNEAQ (reference sequence). J was trimmed by 2 bases and V by 2 bases; bases with no gene match: 3. The CDR3 contains 15 residues. Here the CDR3 reads CASSLSGQGNYGYTF. CDR3 nucleotides: TGTGCCAGCAGCTTATCGGGACAGGGAAACTATGGCTACACCTTC.

This clone was seen repeatedly, ten times or more. The rearrangement uses TRBV20-1 and TRBJ2-1, with 7 bases matching TRBD2. J was trimmed by 9 bases and V by 1 base; bases with no gene match: 15. CDR1 is DFQATT and CDR2 is SNEGSKA in the germline V gene (reference sequence). This CDR3 contains 16 residues. CDR3 loop: CSARAGAASGSAEQFF. The CDR3 nucleotides read TGCAGTGCTAGAGCCGGGGCGGCTAGCGGCTCGGCTGAGCAGTTCTTC.

This clone was seen a handful of times. This chain joins TRBV27 and TRBJ2-7, with 13 bases that match TRBD2. The V gene end was trimmed by 8 bases and the J gene end by 5 bases; junction bases not matched to a gene: 6. This CDR3 has 14 residues. CDR1 is MNHEY, CDR2 SMNVEV, per germline (reference sequence). The CDR3 sequence: CASWTSGSSHEQYF. For the CDR3, the DNA is TGTGCCAGCTGGACTAGCGGGAGTTCCCACGAGCAGTACTTC.

This clone has at least ten counts. The CDR3 sequence: CSAREGGREVQPQHF. In DNA form, the CDR3 reads TGCAGTGCTAGAGAGGGTGGTAGGGAGGTTCAGCCCCAGCATTTT. The chain combines TRBV20-1 with TRBJ1-5; D remains ambiguous. Germline-derived CDR1 and CDR2 are DFQATT and SNEGSKA (reference sequence). Trimming took off 0 bases at V and 6 bases at J, with 15 bases between the two ends. The CDR3 runs to 15 residues.

Concerning this clone itself: The missing conserved phenylalanine or tryptophan at the end of this CDR3 makes a read error likely. No DNA is shown, since the ends of the CDR3 on it are uncertain; the CDR3 is the one TCRdb lists. The V call is TRBV6-1, the J call TRBJ2-7; the listed D gene, TRBD1, was not tested against the DNA. The CDR3 has 16 residues if both end residues are counted. Germline V gene data show CDR1 as MNHNS and CDR2 as SASEGT. The CDR3 region is CASSGPGRTFGNELYC.